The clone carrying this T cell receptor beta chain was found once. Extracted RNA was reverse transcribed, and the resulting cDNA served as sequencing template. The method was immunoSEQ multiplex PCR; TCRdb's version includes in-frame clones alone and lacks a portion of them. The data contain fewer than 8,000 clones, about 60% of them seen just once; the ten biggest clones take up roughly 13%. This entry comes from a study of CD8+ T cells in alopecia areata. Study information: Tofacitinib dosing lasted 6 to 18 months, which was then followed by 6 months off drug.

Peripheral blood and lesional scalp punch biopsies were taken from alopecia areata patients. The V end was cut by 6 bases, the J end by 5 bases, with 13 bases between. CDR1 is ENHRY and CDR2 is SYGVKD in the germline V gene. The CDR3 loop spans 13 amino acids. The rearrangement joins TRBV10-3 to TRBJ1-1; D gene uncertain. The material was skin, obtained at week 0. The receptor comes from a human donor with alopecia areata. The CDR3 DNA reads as TGTGCCATCAGAGCCGGGTCACTTACTGAAGCTTTCTTT. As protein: CAIRAGSLTEAFF.